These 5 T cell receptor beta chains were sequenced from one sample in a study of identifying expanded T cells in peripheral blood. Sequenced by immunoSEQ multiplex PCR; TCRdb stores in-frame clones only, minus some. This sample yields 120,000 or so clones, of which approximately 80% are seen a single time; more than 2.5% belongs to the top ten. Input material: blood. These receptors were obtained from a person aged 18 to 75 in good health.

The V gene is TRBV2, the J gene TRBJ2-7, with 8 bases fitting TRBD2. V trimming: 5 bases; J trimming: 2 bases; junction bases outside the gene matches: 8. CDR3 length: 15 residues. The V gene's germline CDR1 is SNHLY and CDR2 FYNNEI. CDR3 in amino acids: CASSFGGLEPYEQYF. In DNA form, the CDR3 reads TGTGCCAGCAGTTTCGGGGGACTAGAGCCCTACGAGCAGTACTTC. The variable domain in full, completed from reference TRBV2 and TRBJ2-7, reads EPEVTQTPSHQVTQMGQEVILRCVPISNHLYFYWYRQILGQKVEFLVSFYNNEISEKSEIFDDQFSVERPDGSNFTLKIRSTKLEDSAMYFCASSFGGLEPYEQYFGPGTRLTVT.

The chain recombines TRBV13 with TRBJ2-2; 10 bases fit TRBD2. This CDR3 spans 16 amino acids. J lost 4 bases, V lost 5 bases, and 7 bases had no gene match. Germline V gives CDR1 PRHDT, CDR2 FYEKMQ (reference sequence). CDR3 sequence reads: CASSENLAGVTGELFF. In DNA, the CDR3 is TGTGCCAGCAGCGAGAACCTAGCGGGGGTCACCGGGGAGCTGTTTTTT.

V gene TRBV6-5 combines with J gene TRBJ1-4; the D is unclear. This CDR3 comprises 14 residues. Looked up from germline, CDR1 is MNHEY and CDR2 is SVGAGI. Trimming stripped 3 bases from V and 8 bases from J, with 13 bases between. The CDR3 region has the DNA TGTGCCAGCAGTTATTCCCCCTTTCGGGAAAAACTGTTTTTT. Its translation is CASSYSPFREKLFF.

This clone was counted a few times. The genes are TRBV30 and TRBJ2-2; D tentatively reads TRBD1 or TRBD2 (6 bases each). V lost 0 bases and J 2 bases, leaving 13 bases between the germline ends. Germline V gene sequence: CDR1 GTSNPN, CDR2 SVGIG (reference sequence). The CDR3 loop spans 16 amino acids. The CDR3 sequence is CAWSVWGALNTGELFF. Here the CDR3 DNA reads TGTGCCTGGAGTGTCTGGGGGGCGCTCAACACCGGGGAGCTGTTTTTT.

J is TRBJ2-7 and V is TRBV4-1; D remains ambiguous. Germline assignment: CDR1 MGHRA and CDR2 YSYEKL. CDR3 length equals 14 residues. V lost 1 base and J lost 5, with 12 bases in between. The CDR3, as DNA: TGCGCCAGCAGCCAAGGACCGGGTGGCCACGAGCAGTACTTC. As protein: CASSQGPGGHEQYF.